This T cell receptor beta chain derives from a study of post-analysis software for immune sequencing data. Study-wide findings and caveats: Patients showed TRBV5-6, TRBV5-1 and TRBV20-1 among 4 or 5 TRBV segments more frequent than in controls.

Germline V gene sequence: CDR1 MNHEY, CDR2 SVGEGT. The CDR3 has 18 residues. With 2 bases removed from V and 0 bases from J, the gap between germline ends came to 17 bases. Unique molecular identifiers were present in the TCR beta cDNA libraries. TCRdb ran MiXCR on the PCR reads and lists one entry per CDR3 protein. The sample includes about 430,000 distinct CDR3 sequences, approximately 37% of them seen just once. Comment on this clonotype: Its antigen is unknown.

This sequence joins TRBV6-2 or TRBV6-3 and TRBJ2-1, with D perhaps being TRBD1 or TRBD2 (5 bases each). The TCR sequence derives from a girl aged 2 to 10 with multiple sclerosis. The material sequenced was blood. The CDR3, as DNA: TGTGCCAGCAGTTACCCGTTGGGGCGGAGGAGCTCCTACAATGAGCAGTTCTTC. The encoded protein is CASSYPLGRRSSYNEQFF.